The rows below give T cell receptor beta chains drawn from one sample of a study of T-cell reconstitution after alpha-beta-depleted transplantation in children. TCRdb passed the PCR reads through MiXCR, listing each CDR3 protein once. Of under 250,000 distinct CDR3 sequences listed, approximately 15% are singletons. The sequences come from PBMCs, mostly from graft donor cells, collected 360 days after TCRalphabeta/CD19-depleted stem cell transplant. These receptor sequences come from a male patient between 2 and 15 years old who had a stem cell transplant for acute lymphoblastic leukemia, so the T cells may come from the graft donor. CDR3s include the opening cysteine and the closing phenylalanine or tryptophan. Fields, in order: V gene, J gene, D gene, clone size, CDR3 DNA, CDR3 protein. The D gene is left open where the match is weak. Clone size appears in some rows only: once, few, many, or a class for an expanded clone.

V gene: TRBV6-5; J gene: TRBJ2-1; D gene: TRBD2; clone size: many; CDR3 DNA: TGTGCCAGCAGTTACGGTAGCGGGAAATACAATGAGCAGTTCTTC; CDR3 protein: CASSYGSGKYNEQFF
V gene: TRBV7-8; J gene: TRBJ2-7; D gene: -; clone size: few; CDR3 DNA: TGTGCCAGCAGCTCGCTAATCAGCTCCTACGAGCAGTACTTC; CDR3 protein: CASSSLISSYEQYF
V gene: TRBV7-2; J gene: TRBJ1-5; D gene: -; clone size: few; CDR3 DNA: TGTGCCAGCAGCTTAGAGGCAGGGAGGAATCAGCCCCAGCATTTT; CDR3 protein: CASSLEAGRNQPQHF
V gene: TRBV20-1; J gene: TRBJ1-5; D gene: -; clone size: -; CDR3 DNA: TGCAGTGCTCCCAGGGGTGGTGCGAATCAGCCCCAGCATTTT; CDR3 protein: CSAPRGGANQPQHF
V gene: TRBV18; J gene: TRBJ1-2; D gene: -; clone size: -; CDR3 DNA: TGTGCCAGCTCACCTCTCGACAGAGGCGGTGGCTACACCTTC; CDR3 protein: CASSPLDRGGGYTF
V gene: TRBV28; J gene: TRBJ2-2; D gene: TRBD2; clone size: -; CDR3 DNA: TGTGCCAGCAGTTTGGTAGCGGGAGGCACCGGGGAGCTGTTTTTT; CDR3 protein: CASSLVAGGTGELFF
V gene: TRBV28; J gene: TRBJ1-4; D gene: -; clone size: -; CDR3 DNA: TGTGCCAGCAGTTTAGGCGCAGGGGCCTATGAAAAACTGTTTTTT; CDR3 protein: CASSLGAGAYEKLFF
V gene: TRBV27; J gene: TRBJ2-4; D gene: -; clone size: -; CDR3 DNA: TGTGCCAGCAGTATTTACCCTCAAGGGACAGCCAAAAACATTCAGTACTTC; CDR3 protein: CASSIYPQGTAKNIQYF
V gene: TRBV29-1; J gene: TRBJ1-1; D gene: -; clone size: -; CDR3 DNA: TGCAGCGTTGCTTTACAGACGAACACTGAAGCTTTCTTT; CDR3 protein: CSVALQTNTEAFF
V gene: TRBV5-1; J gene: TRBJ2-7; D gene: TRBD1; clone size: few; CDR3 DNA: TGCGCCAGCAGCTTGGCCCGGGACAGGGTACACGAGCAGTACTTC; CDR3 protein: CASSLARDRVHEQYF
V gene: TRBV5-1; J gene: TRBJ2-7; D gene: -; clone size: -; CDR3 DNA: TGCGCCAGCAGCTTGATTTTCACAGGAGATCCCTACGAGCAGTACTTC; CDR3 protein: CASSLIFTGDPYEQYF
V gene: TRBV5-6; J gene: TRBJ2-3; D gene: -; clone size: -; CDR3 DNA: TGTGCCAGCAGCGGGGGGCGATCAGATACGCAGTATTTT; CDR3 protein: CASSGGRSDTQYF
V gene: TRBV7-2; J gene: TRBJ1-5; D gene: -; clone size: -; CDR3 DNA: TGTGTCAGCAGCTTAGGCCAGGGCCTCAATCAGCCCCAGCATTTT; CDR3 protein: CVSSLGQGLNQPQHF
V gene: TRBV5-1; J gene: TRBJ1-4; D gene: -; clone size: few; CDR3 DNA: TGCGCCAGCAGCCCGGACGGTGGAGATGAAAAACTGTTTTTT; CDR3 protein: CASSPDGGDEKLFF
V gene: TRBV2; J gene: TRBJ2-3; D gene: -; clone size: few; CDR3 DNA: TGTGCCAGCAGGGGGTATGACAGTATCCCTAGCACAGATACGCAGTATTTT; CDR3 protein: CASRGYDSIPSTDTQYF
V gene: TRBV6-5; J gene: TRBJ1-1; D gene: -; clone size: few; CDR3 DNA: TGTGCCAGCAGTTACTCCCCAGGGCGAGGGCTTAACACTGAAGCTTTCTTT; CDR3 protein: CASSYSPGRGLNTEAFF
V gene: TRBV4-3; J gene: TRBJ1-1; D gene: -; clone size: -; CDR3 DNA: TGCGCCAGCAGCCAAGATGGCAGCGAAGAGGGGTACACTGAAGCTTTCTTT; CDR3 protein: CASSQDGSEEGYTEAFF
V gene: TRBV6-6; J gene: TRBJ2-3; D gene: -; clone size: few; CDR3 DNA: TGTGCCAGCAGTTACCGTCGGCAGGGAACGCAGTATTTT; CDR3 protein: CASSYRRQGTQYF
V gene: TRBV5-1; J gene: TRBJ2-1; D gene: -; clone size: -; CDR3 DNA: TGCGCCAGCAGCCCCGGCACTATATACAATGAGCAGTTCTTC; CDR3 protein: CASSPGTIYNEQFF
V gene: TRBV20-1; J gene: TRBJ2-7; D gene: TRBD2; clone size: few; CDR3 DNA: TGCAGTGCTAGAGATACGGGAGGCGAAACCTACGAGCAGTACTTC; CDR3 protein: CSARDTGGETYEQYF
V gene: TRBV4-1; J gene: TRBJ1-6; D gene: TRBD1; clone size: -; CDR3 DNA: TGCGCCAGCAACCTACCGGGACAGGGCCAGAGATCACCCCTCCACTTT; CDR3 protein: CASNLPGQGQRSPLHF
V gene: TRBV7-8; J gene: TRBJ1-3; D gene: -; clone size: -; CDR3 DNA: TGTGCCAGCAGCTATACAGGGTTCTCTGGAAACACCATATATTTT; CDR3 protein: CASSYTGFSGNTIYF
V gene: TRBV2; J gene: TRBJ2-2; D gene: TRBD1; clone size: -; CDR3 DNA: TGTGCCAGCAGAGAGACAGGGACCACCGGGGAGCTGTTTTTT; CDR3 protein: CASRETGTTGELFF
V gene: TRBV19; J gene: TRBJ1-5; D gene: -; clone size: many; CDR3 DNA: TGTGCCAGCCCAATAAATGACGAGCCCCAGCATTTT; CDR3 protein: CASPINDEPQHF
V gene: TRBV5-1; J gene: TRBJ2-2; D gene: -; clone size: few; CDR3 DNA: TGCGCCAGCAGCTTGTATCAGGGCGCCGGGGAGCTGTTTTTT; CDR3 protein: CASSLYQGAGELFF
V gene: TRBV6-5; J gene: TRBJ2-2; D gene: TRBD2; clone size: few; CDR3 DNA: TGTGCCAGCAGTTACTTCGGGACTAGGCCCGGGGAGCTGTTTTTT; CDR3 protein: CASSYFGTRPGELFF
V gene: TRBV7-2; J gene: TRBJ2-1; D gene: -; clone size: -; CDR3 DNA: TGTGCCAGCAGCTTAGAGGAGCCTAGCTCCTACAATGAGCAGTTCTTC; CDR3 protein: CASSLEEPSSYNEQFF
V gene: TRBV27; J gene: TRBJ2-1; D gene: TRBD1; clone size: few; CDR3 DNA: TGTGCCAGCAGTACGGACAGGGCGGGGCCCCAGTTCTTC; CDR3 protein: CASSTDRAGPQFF
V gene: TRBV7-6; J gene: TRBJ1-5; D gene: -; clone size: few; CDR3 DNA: TGTGCCAGCAGCCCCACGGGGGGCCGTGAAGATCAGCCCCAGCATTTT; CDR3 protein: CASSPTGGREDQPQHF